The present TCR beta chain was sequenced within a study of blood T cells in healthy people across ages. About this clonotype itself: Its matching antigen is unknown.

Findings of the study overall: TCR beta diversity, measured per million T cells, fell in a roughly linear way with age.

The donors, aged roughly 6 to 95, were healthy Caucasians from Russia. Every sample had a minimum of 7 million PBMCs isolated. For the second PCR, which ran for about 6 to 11 cycles, a sample-barcoded 5' primer and a J-beta primer mix were used. Each cDNA molecule carried a tag from a template-switch adaptor that contained 12 random nucleotides. Via MiXCR, TCRdb re-called the 5' RACE reads, giving one row per CDR3 protein. The data hold 1.5 million to 1.9 million distinct CDR3 sequences, with less than 45% observed a single time. This CDR3 is built from 17 residues. J gave up 4 bases and V 5 bases, and 13 bases lay outside the gene matches. Per the germline V gene, CDR1 is SEHNR and CDR2 is FQNEAQ (reference sequence).

The TCR sequence derives from a woman aged 18-30 years in good health. The chain uses TRBV7-9 and TRBJ2-1; 8 bases fit TRBD2. Sequencing was carried out using blood. CDR3 sequence: CASSNYGSGTKYNEQFF. For the CDR3, the DNA is TGTGCCAGCAGCAATTACGGTAGCGGGACCAAATACAATGAGCAGTTCTTC.